This T cell receptor beta chain was captured by sequencing in a study of cytomegalovirus exposure and HLA in healthy donors. For the study at large: In terms of ancestry, the Caucasian-associated cluster contained more than 65% of the roughly 400 genotyped donors. Overall study results and limits: One variant, a missense change in DCLRE1C, was linked in a later analysis to TCR beta V- and J-gene trimming. Available immune exposure information covered CMV serostatus only.

V gave up 2 bases and J gave up 11 bases, with 10 bases separating them. Per the germline V gene, CDR1 is KGHSH and CDR2 is LQKENI. The CDR3 consists of 13 residues. As concerns this clone: Antigen unknown.

Vbeta (60) and Jbeta (13) primers were used in the PCR. The assay was immunoSEQ multiplex PCR, and TCRdb's table has in-frame clones only and misses some. Of about 120,000 clones in the sample, about 74% were seen once. Sequencing was done on a sample of PBMCs. The receptor was derived from a woman aged 40-49 years in good health and CMV-seropositive. The J gene is TRBJ1-6, the V gene TRBV18, with D perhaps TRBD1 (5 bases). CDR3 sequence: CASSPTRDPPLHF. Here the CDR3 DNA reads TGTGCCAGCTCACCAACCAGGGATCCACCCCTCCACTTT. The whole variable domain, filled in from reference TRBV18 and TRBJ1-6, reads NAGVMQNPRHLVRRRGQEARLRCSPMKGHSHVYWYRQLPEEGLKFMVYLQKENIIDESGMPKERFSAEFPKEGPSILRIQQVVRGDSAAYFCASSPTRDPPLHFGNGTRLTVT.